A single sample gave rise to the 21 T cell receptor beta chains below, sequenced in a study of human T cells and chemical hapten exposure. Time point in this sample: pre-sensitization, week 0. The treatment here: therapeutic diphenylcyclopropenone sensitization with weekly scalp DPC. Via MiXCR, TCRdb re-called the RACE reads, giving one row per CDR3 protein. The sample lists roughly 100,000 distinct CDR3 sequences; roughly a tenth were seen once. This sample comprised whole blood, obtained in connection with sensitization to the hapten diphenylcyclopropenone (DPC). The receptors derive from a woman between 55 and 75 years old with alopecia areata. Some clones in this sample may be carry-over from other donors' samples.

This clonotype was found many times. The chain employs TRBV5-1 and TRBJ2-7; 9 bases agree with TRBD1. The germline CDR1 and CDR2 sequences are SGHRS and YFSETQ. V shed 7 bases and J 6 bases; nucleotides not matched to a gene: 14. The CDR3 has 15 residues. CDR3 region: CASLTYRDRAREQYF. CDR3 coding DNA: TGCGCCAGCTTAACCTACCGGGACAGGGCTCGCGAGCAGTACTTC.

This clonotype was seen only a few times. The chain recombines TRBV2 with TRBJ1-1; 10 bases fit TRBD1. The CDR3 loop spans 15 amino acids. With 1 base clipped from V and 4 bases from J, the junction kept 3 bases outside the gene matches. CDR1 is SNHLY and CDR2 is FYNNEI in the germline V gene. In nucleotides, the CDR3 is TGTGCCAGCAGTGAAGGGGGGACAGGGGTCACTGAAGCTTTCTTT. Protein sequence: CASSEGGTGVTEAFF. Together with reference TRBV2 and TRBJ1-1, the CDR3 gives the full variable domain: EPEVTQTPSHQVTQMGQEVILRCVPISNHLYFYWYRQILGQKVEFLVSFYNNEISEKSEIFDDQFSVERPDGSNFTLKIRSTKLEDSAMYFCASSEGGTGVTEAFFGQGTRLTVV.

The rearrangement links TRBV29-1 to TRBJ1-3; D ambiguous. CDR1 is SQVTM and CDR2 is ANQGSEA in the germline V gene. The CDR3 is made up of 13 amino acids. Trimming stripped 6 bases from V and 0 bases from J, with 9 bases between. This CDR3 is CSVFLSSGNTIYF. For the CDR3, the DNA is TGCAGCGTCTTCCTCAGCTCTGGAAACACCATATATTTT. Supplemented by reference TRBV29-1 and TRBJ1-3, the full variable domain reads SAVISQKPSRDICQRGTSLTIQCQVDSQVTMMFWYRQQPGQSLTLIATANQGSEATYESGFVIDKFPISRPNLTFSTLTVSNMSPEDSSIYLCSVFLSSGNTIYFGEGSWLTVV.

This clonotype came up many times. The gene calls are TRBV5-1 and TRBJ1-2; 8 nucleotides agree with TRBD1. This CDR3 has 14 amino acids. V lost 3 bases to trimming and J lost 0 bases; unmatched junction nucleotides: 1. CDR1 is SGHRS and CDR2 is YFSETQ in the germline V gene. CDR3 sequence: CASSWDRTNYGYTF. CDR3 sequence (DNA): TGCGCCAGCAGCTGGGACAGGACTAACTATGGCTACACCTTC.

This clonotype has a count of ten or more. The chain uses TRBV10-2 and TRBJ1-1, with 9 bases lining up with TRBD1. This CDR3 has 16 residues. Per germline, CDR1 WSHSY and CDR2 SAAADI. V gave up 2 bases and J gave up 2 bases; unmatched junction bases: 6. The DNA for the CDR3 is TGCGCCAGCAGTGAGCCCATGGACAGGGGAAACACTGAAGCTTTCTTT. This encodes CASSEPMDRGNTEAFF.

V is TRBV11-2 and J is TRBJ2-5; D gene ambiguous. Germline CDR1 SGHAT, CDR2 FQNNGV. The CDR3 runs 15 residues. Trimming removed 2 bases at V and 5 bases at J, with 15 bases between. The CDR3 coding sequence is TGTGCCAGCAGCTTAAGCGCGAGCAGATGGGAGACCCAGTACTTC. It yields the protein CASSLSASRWETQYF.

This clonotype was counted only a few times. The gene calls are TRBV7-2 and TRBJ2-7, with TRBD1 matching 8 bases. The CDR3 has 14 residues. The V gene end was trimmed by 5 bases and the J gene end by 1 base; junction bases not matched to a gene: 4. The germline V gene has CDR1 SGHTA and CDR2 FQGNSA. The CDR3 loop reads CASSARTGSYEQYF. The CDR3 nucleotides are TGTGCCAGCAGCGCCCGGACAGGGTCCTACGAGCAGTACTTC.

This clonotype was found many times. V and J are TRBV6-1 and TRBJ2-1; a weak D match, TRBD2 (6 bases). This CDR3 has 15 residues. V dropped 6 bases and J dropped 0 bases, with 12 bases sitting between them. The germline V gene encodes CDR1 MNHNS and CDR2 SASEGT. For the CDR3, the DNA is TGTGCCAGCAGGAGCAAGACTAGCTCCTACAATGAGCAGTTCTTC. This sequence encodes CASRSKTSSYNEQFF.

This clonotype showed up just a few times. One junction end does not reproduce the germline sequence, and a read error may be involved. V gene TRBV7-7 combines with J gene TRBJ2-2; D tentatively reads TRBD1 or TRBD2 (5 bases each). CDR1 is SSHAT, CDR2 FNYEAQ, per germline (reference sequence). The CDR3 covers 13 residues. The CDR3 spells CASSPGPHRELFF. The CDR3 bases are TGTGCTAGCAGCCCGGGACCGCACCGGGAGCTGTTTTTT.

This clonotype was observed at least ten times. The chain combines TRBV29-1 with TRBJ2-5, with D perhaps matching TRBD1 or TRBD2 (5 bases each). Deletions cut 3 bases from V and 1 base from J, with 24 bases between. CDR1 SQVTM and CDR2 ANQGSEA come from the germline V gene. This CDR3 contains 18 residues. Here the CDR3 DNA reads TGCAGCGTTGACCTCCCACCCTGGGACGGGGTTATCCAAGAGACCCAGTACTTC. Protein product: CSVDLPPWDGVIQETQYF.

Many counts were recorded for this clonotype. The gene calls are TRBV9 and TRBJ2-3; TRBD1 is a possible D gene (6 bases). This CDR3 is built from 15 residues. The germline gives CDR1 SGDLS, CDR2 YYNGEE. The V end lost 3 bases, the J end lost 2 bases, and 13 bases lay between the germline ends. CDR3 loop: CASSEQGLVTDTQYF. CDR3 bases: TGTGCCAGCAGCGAACAGGGTCTGGTCACAGATACGCAGTATTTT.

Regarding this clonotype: A much larger clone differs from this one at a single base, so this may be a read error. The rearrangement links TRBV5-1 to TRBJ1-4; 8 nucleotides agree with TRBD1. The length of the CDR3 is 14 residues. From germline, CDR1 is SGHRS and CDR2 YFSETQ. With V trimmed by 4 bases and J by 7 bases, 6 bases remained unmatched. The CDR3 DNA is TGCGCCAGCAGCCCACAGGGGGAGGTTGAAAAACTGTTTTTT. It codes for CASSPQGEVEKLFF.

This clonotype was found many times. The chain recombines TRBV5-1 with TRBJ2-5, with 7 bases lining up with TRBD1. This CDR3 is 14 amino acids long. V lost 1 base to trimming and J lost 5 bases; unmatched junction nucleotides: 5. Germline V gene lookup returns CDR1 SGHRS and CDR2 YFSETQ. The CDR3 DNA sequence: TGCGCCAGCAGCTTGTCAGGGGGTGATGAGACCCAGTACTTC. Its protein is CASSLSGGDETQYF. The full variable domain, its missing parts supplied by reference TRBV5-1 and TRBJ2-5, is KAGVTQTPRYLIKTRGQQVTLSCSPISGHRSVSWYQQTPGQGLQFLFEYFSETQRNKGNFPGRFSGRQFSNSRSEMNVSTLELGDSALYLCASSLSGGDETQYFGPGTRLLVL.

The chain recombines TRBV10-3 with TRBJ1-5; D is unresolved. In germline, CDR1 is ENHRY, CDR2 SYGVKD. The CDR3 extends over 15 amino acids. V was clipped by 10 bases and J by 5 bases, with 21 bases between them. As DNA, the CDR3 is TGTGCCACGCGGACCTCCCAGGACGATCATCAGCCCCAGCATTTT. It specifies CATRTSQDDHQPQHF.

This clonotype was observed at least ten times. The chain uses TRBV9 and TRBJ2-5; the D gene is possibly TRBD2 (5 bases). The V and J ends lost 4 bases and 4 bases respectively, with 11 bases between them. CDR3 length equals 13 residues. Germline V lookup: CDR1 SGDLS, CDR2 YYNGEE. CDR3 nucleotide sequence: TGTGCCAGCAGCCCGACCAGCGGAGAGACCCAGTACTTC. This sequence encodes CASSPTSGETQYF.

This clonotype was picked up many times. The gene calls are TRBV7-2 and TRBJ1-4; 10 bases fit TRBD1. The CDR3 contains 14 residues. Germline values: CDR1 SGHTA, CDR2 FQGNSA. J was trimmed by 7 bases and V by 3 bases; bases with no gene match: 2. This CDR3 is CASSFRDRGEKLFF. CDR3 DNA: TGTGCCAGCAGCTTCAGGGACAGGGGTGAAAAACTGTTTTTT.

This clonotype was recorded a few times. The chain carries TRBV6-5 and TRBJ1-5, with D perhaps matching TRBD1 (5 bases). CDR1 and CDR2 from the germline V gene are MNHEY and SVGAGI. Trimming left V 4 bases short and J 4 bases short, with 14 bases between. The CDR3 loop spans 15 amino acids. CDR3 protein: CASSLQGVGNQPQHF. The CDR3 DNA sequence: TGTGCCAGCAGTTTGCAGGGAGTGGGAAATCAGCCCCAGCATTTT.

This clonotype appeared a few times. The rearrangement joins TRBV29-1 to TRBJ2-7; no firm D call. This CDR3 has 15 amino acids. Germline V CDR1 and CDR2: SQVTM, ANQGSEA. Between the trimmed V and J ends, which lost 7 bases and 0 bases, there was a span of 19 bases. Written as DNA, the CDR3 is TGCAGCGCTAACGGAGTTGACGGTTTCTCCTACGAGCAGTACTTC. Translation: CSANGVDGFSYEQYF.

The gene calls are TRBV12-3 or TRBV12-4 and TRBJ2-3; TRBD2 matches at 8 bases. The junction had 13 bases not matched to a gene; V was cut back by 11 bases and J by 3 bases. The CDR3 is 15 residues long. The CDR3, as DNA: TGTGCCTCCTCCCGGGAGGGCGGGGGGACAGATACGCAGTATTTT. Amino acids: CASSREGGGTDTQYF.

This clonotype was seen at least ten times. The rearrangement joins TRBV24-1 to TRBJ2-1; no clear D gene. CDR3 length: 14 residues. V shed 2 bases and J shed 6 bases, with 10 bases lying between them. In germline, CDR1 is KGHDR, CDR2 SFDVKD. The CDR3 DNA reads TGTGCCACCAGTGATTCGTGGGCCACCAATGAGCAGTTCTTC. Residues: CATSDSWATNEQFF.

This clonotype was seen more than once but under ten times. The rearrangement uses TRBV13 and TRBJ1-6; no definite D call. This CDR3 has 13 residues. From germline, CDR1 is PRHDT and CDR2 FYEKMQ (reference sequence). Trimming removed 10 bases from V and 5 bases from J, with 12 bases in between. The CDR3 spells CATSGSNNSPLHF. As DNA, the CDR3 is TGTGCCACCTCCGGGAGTAATAATTCACCCCTCCACTTT.